Given below is one TCR beta chain in context. This entry comes from a study of blood T cell repertoires in COVID-19. Sequencing was performed with immunoSEQ multiplex PCR; in TCRdb, only in-frame clones are kept and a portion is missing. The data hold 150,000 or so clones, with roughly 84% observed a single time. What was sequenced was peripheral blood. The sequence came from a woman aged 50 to 60 in a cohort sampled during active or convalescent COVID-19.

CDR3 residues: CASIRDSGGGAYNEQFF. The CDR3 bases are TGTGCCAGCATTCGGGATAGCGGGGGAGGTGCCTACAATGAGCAGTTCTTC. This chain uses TRBV5-5 with TRBJ2-1; 9 nucleotides match TRBD2. Germline trimming cut 6 bases from V and 2 bases from J; bases unmatched to any gene: 12. Germline assignment: CDR1 SGHKS and CDR2 YYEKEE (reference sequence). The CDR3 is made up of 17 amino acids.